The 20 T cell receptor beta chains reported below all come from one sample, sequenced in a study of CXCR3-negative and CXCR3-positive naive CD8 T cells. UMI-labeled 5' RACE TRB cDNA libraries were prepared from the cells. TCRdb reprocessed the 5' RACE reads; each CDR3 protein has one entry and no DNA is given. The sample holds 41,000 or so distinct CDR3 sequences. Material: naive CXCR3- CD8+ T cells from blood. The subset: CD45RO-CCR7+CD27+CD95- naive CD8+ T cells lacking CXCR3 (TNR3-). Source of these receptors: a human donor in good health. Some clones in this sample may be carry-over from other donors' samples.

This chain connects TRBV2 to TRBJ1-2; the TCRdb D gene call, TRBD1, has no DNA to confirm it. The CDR3 runs to 15 residues. Germline V gene data show CDR1 as SNHLY and CDR2 as FYNNEI. The CDR3 reads CASRDLTGLGDGYTF.

This chain connects TRBV20-1 to TRBJ2-7; the TRBD1 assignment by TCRdb is unverifiable without DNA. Germline lookup yields CDR1 DFQATT and CDR2 SNEGSKA (reference sequence). CDR3 length: 12 amino acids. The CDR3 reads CSARQGAYEQYF.

The genes are TRBV12-3 or TRBV12-4 and TRBJ2-1; TCRdb picks TRBD1, but there is no DNA to check that call. This CDR3 region has 13 residues. The CDR3 protein is CASSRPGGHEQFF.

This chain joins TRBV12-3 or TRBV12-4 and TRBJ1-1; absent DNA, TCRdb's TRBD1 call cannot be checked. CDR3 length: 17 residues. The chain's CDR3 is CALQQGGLDRGDTEAFF.

The chain couples TRBV12-3 or TRBV12-4 to TRBJ1-1. This CDR3 is 12 amino acids long. The CDR3 is CASTYLGTEAFF.

The CDR3 loop is CSVEWEAAEAFF. The rearrangement links TRBV29-1 to TRBJ1-1. Germline V CDR1 and CDR2: SQVTM, ANQGSEA. CDR3 length equals 12 residues.

This sequence joins TRBV7-9 and TRBJ2-7; the TRBD2 assignment by TCRdb is unverifiable without DNA. CDR1 and CDR2 (germline): SEHNR, FQNEAQ (reference sequence). CDR3 size: 16 residues. Here the CDR3 reads CASSLTQLKAGYEQYF.

This chain joins TRBV7-9 and TRBJ1-2; TCRdb indicates TRBD1, and absent DNA this call remains unverified. CDR3 length: 15 amino acids. Germline loops: CDR1 SEHNR, CDR2 FQNEAQ (reference sequence). The CDR3 reads CASSPGQATNYGYTF.

J is TRBJ2-1 and V is TRBV28. The CDR3 is 12 residues long. Germline V lookup: CDR1 MDHEN, CDR2 SYDVKM. This CDR3 reads CASSPSLRVEFF.

Frequency places this clonotype as medium-sized. The V gene is TRBV7-3, the J gene TRBJ2-3; the D call from TCRdb, TRBD2, cannot be confirmed without DNA. The length of the CDR3 is 17 residues. Germline CDR1 is SGHTA and CDR2 is FQGTGA. CDR3 in amino acids: CASSLRLAGAVTDTQYF.

This sequence joins TRBV3-1 and TRBJ2-1. Germline values: CDR1 LGHDT, CDR2 YNNKEL (reference sequence). The CDR3 is made up of 12 amino acids. CDR3 sequence: CASSLDFNEQFF.

V gene TRBV4-3 combines with J gene TRBJ1-2; the TCRdb call, TRBD1, lacks DNA for checking. Germline-derived CDR1 and CDR2 are LGHNA and YSLEER. CDR3 length equals 15 residues. The CDR3 here is CASSQVPGTNYGYTF.

The chain is built from TRBV19 and TRBJ2-7; the D gene TCRdb calls, TRBD1, cannot be checked with no DNA. Per the germline V gene, CDR1 is LNHDA and CDR2 is SQIVND (reference sequence). The CDR3 has 14 residues. CDR3: CASKQGPSSYEQYF.

CDR3 loop: CSVVQGRYEQYF. The chain uses TRBV29-1 and TRBJ2-7; the TCRdb call, TRBD1, lacks DNA for checking. CDR1 is SQVTM, CDR2 ANQGSEA, per germline. This CDR3 is built from 12 residues.

The chain joins TRBV12-3 or TRBV12-4 to TRBJ2-7; no DNA is available, so the TRBD1 call from TCRdb remains unchecked. The CDR3 runs 13 residues. The CDR3 reads CASTHGGAHEQYF.

The chain uses TRBV7-3 and TRBJ2-5; TCRdb's D call of TRBD2 is untestable without DNA. CDR1 SGHTA and CDR2 FQGTGA come from the germline V gene. The CDR3 spans 15 residues. CDR3 region: CASSLMQGGLETQYF.

This chain's CDR3 is CASSLITGSDTQYF. The rearrangement joins TRBV27 to TRBJ2-3; TCRdb indicates TRBD1, and absent DNA this call remains unverified. Germline V lookup: CDR1 MNHEY, CDR2 SMNVEV (reference sequence). The CDR3 is 14 amino acids.

The rearrangement joins TRBV6-1 to TRBJ2-3. Germline V gene sequence: CDR1 MNHNS, CDR2 SASEGT. The CDR3 is made up of 15 amino acids. CDR3 region: CASTRMRRLTDTQYF.

The chain combines TRBV5-5 with TRBJ2-3. The CDR3 is 14 residues long. Germline CDR1 and CDR2: SGHKS and YYEKEE (reference sequence). The CDR3 here is CASSSRPAPDTQYF.

The chain recombines TRBV20-1 with TRBJ2-3; TCRdb's D call of TRBD2 is untestable without DNA. Germline assignment: CDR1 DFQATT and CDR2 SNEGSKA (reference sequence). The CDR3 sequence is 14 residues long. The CDR3: CSAKRDFGTDTQYF.